This T cell receptor (beta chain) was sequenced in a study of T cell repertoires in cytomegalovirus infection. The overall study: Matching HLA type and CMV infection were both indicated by public TCR beta signatures. Study observations and caveats: Ex vivo responses were dominated by HLA-C-restricted CMV-specific TCR beta clonotypes.

With respect to this clonotype: The target antigen is unknown.

TCRdb processed the reads anew with MiXCR; each CDR3 protein has one entry. Found here are 800,000 to 950,000 distinct CDR3 sequences, 32% of them singletons; the top ten hold around 12%. The V and J ends lost 6 bases and 1 base respectively, with 16 bases between them. Germline V gene sequence: CDR1 MDHEN, CDR2 SYDVKM. The CDR3 runs to 17 residues. The chain carries TRBV28 and TRBJ1-6; a weak D match, TRBD1 (5 bases). This TCR was sampled from a human donor in good health (CMV status not recorded). Some clones in this sample may be carry-over from other donors' samples. The sample consisted of cultured CD8+ T cells from PBMCs, taken from culture after CMV antigen stimulation. Here the CDR3 reads CASSPGTGTSYNSPLHF. The CDR3 bases are TGTGCCAGCAGCCCCGGGACGGGTACATCCTATAATTCACCCCTCCACTTT.